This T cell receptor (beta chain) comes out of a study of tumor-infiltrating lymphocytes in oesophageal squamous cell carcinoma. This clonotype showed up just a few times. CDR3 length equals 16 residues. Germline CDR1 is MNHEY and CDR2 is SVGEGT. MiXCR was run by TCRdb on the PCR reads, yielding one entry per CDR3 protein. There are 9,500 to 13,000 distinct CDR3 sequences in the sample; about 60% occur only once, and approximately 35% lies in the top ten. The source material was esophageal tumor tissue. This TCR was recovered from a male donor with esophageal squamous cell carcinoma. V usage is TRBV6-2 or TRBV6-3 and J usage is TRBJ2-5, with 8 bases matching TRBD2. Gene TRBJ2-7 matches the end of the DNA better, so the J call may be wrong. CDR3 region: CASSYFVLAGSYEQYF. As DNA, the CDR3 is TGTGCCAGCAGTTACTTCGTGCTAGCGGGTTCCTACGAGCAGTACTTC.